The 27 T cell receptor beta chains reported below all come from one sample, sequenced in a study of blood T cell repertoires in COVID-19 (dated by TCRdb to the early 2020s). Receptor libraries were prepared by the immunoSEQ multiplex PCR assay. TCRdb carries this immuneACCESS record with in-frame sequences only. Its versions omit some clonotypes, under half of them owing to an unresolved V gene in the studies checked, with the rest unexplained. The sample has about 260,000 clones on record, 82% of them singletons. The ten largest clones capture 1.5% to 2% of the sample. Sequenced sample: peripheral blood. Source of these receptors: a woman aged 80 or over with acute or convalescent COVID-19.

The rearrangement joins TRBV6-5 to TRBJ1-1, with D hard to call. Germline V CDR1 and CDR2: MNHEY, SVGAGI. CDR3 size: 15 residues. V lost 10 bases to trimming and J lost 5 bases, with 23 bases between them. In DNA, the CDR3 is TGTGCCACCCATCGGAGCGGAGTCCCAGGAACTGAAGCTTTCTTT. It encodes CATHRSGVPGTEAFF.

CDR3 residues: CASSYLIRVGSNQPQHF. As DNA, the CDR3 is TGTGCCAGCAGTTACCTCATCCGGGTTGGAAGCAATCAGCCCCAGCATTTT. V gene TRBV6-2 or TRBV6-3 combines with J gene TRBJ1-5; D is undetermined. CDR3 length equals 17 residues. Trimming cost V 2 bases and J 1 base, with 15 bases left between them. The V gene's germline CDR1 is MNHEY and CDR2 SVGEGT.

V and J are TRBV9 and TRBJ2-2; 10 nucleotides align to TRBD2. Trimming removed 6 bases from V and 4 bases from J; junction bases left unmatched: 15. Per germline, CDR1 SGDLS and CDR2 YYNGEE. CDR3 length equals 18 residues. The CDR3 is CASTPTHIAGGPTGELFF. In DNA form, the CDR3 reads TGTGCCAGCACCCCGACTCACATAGCGGGGGGCCCCACCGGGGAGCTGTTTTTT.

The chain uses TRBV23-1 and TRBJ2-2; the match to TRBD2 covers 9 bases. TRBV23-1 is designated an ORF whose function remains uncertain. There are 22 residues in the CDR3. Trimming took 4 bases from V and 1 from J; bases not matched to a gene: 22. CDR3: CASSRAGNFSREGLWNTGELFF. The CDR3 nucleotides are TGCGCCAGCAGTCGAGCCGGGAATTTTTCGCGGGAGGGCCTTTGGAACACCGGGGAGCTGTTTTTT.

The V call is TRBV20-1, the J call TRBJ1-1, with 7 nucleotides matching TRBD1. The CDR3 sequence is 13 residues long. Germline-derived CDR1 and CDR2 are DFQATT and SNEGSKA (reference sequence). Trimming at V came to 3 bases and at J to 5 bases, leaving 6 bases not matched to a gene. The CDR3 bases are TGCAGTGCTAGTAAGGGGGCGCGTACTGAAGCTTTCTTT. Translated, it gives CSASKGARTEAFF.

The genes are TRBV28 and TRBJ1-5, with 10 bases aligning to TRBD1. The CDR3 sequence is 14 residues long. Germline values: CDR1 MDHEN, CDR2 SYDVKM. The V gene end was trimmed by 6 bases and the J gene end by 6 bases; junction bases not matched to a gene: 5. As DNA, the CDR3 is TGTGCCAGCAGCTTGGGACAGGGGACTCAGCCCCAGCATTTT. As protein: CASSLGQGTQPQHF.

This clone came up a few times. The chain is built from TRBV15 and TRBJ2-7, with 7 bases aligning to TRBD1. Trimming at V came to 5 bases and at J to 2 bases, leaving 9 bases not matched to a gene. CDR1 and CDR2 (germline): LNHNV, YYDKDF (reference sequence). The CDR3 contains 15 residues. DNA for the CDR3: TGTGCCACCAGCTTCCGACAGGGTAGTCCCTACGAGCAGTACTTC. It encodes CATSFRQGSPYEQYF.

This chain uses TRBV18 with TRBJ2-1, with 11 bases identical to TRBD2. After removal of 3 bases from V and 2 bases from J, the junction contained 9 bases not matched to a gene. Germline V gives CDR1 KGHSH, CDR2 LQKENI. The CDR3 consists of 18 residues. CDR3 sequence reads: CASSPGGTSGFAYNEQFF. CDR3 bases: TGTGCCAGCTCACCGGGGGGGACTAGCGGCTTTGCCTACAATGAGCAGTTCTTC.

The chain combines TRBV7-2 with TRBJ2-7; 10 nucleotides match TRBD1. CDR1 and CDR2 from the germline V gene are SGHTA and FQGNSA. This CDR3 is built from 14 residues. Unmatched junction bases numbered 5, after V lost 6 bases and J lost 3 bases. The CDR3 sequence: CASRPGQGHYEQYF. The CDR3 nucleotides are TGTGCCAGCAGGCCGGGACAGGGGCACTACGAGCAGTACTTC.

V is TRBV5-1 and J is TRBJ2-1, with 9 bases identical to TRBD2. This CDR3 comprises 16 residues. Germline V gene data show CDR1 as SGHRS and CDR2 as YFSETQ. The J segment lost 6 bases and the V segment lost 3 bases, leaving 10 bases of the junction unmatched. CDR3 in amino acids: CASSSTTAGGRNEQFF. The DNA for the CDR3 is TGCGCCAGCAGCTCGACGACGGCGGGGGGGCGCAATGAGCAGTTCTTC.

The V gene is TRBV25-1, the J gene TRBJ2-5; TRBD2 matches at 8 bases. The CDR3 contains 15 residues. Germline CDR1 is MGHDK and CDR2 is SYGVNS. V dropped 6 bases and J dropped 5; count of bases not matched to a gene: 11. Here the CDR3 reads CASREERGPRETQYF. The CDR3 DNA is TGTGCCAGCAGGGAAGAGCGGGGGCCTCGGGAGACCCAGTACTTC.

CDR3 DNA sequence: TGTGCCAGCAGCCCTGATCCGGACATGACTAATGAAAAACTGTTTTTT. It encodes CASSPDPDMTNEKLFF. J is TRBJ1-4 and V is TRBV7-2; D is perhaps TRBD1 (5 bases). The CDR3 is 16 amino acids. CDR1 SGHTA and CDR2 FQGNSA come from the germline V gene. The V end lost 5 bases, the J end lost 2 bases, and 15 bases lay between the germline ends.

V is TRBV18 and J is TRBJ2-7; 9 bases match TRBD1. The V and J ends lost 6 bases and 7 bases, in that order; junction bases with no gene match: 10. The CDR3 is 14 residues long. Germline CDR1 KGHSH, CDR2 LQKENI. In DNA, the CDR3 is TGTGCCAGCTCCCCCGGGACAGGGACAGGGGAGCAGTACTTC. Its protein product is CASSPGTGTGEQYF.

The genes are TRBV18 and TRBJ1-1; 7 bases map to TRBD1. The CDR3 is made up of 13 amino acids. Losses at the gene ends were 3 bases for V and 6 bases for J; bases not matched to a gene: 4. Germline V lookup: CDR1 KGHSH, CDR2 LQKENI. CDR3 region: CASSPDRDSEAFF. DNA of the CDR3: TGTGCCAGCTCACCCGACAGGGACTCTGAAGCTTTCTTT.

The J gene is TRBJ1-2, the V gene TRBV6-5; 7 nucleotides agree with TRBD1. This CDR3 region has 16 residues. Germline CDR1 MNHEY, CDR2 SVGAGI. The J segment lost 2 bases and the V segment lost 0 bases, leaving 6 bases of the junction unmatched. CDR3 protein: CASSYSMTGQNYGYTF. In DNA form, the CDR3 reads TGTGCCAGCAGTTACTCCATGACAGGGCAAAACTATGGCTACACCTTC.

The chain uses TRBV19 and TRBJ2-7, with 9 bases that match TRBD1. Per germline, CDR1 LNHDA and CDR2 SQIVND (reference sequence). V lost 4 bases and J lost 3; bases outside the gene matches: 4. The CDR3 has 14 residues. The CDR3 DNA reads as TGTGCCAGTAGTACCGGGACAGGGATCTACGAGCAGTACTTC. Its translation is CASSTGTGIYEQYF.

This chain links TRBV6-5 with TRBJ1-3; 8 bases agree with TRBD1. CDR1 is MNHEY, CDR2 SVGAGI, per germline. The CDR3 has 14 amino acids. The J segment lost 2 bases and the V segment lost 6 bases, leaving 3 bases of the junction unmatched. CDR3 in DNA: TGTGCCAGCAGCCTACAGGGGGCTGGAAACACCATATATTTT. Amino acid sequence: CASSLQGAGNTIYF.

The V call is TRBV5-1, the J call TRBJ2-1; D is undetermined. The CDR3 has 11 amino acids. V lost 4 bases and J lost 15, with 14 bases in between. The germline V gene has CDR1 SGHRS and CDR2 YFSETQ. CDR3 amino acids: CASSHLVHMFF. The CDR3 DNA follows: TGCGCCAGCAGCCATCTAGTCCACATGTTCTTC. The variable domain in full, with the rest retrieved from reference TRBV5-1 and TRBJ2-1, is KAGVTQTPRYLIKTRGQQVTLSCSPISGHRSVSWYQQTPGQGLQFLFEYFSETQRNKGNFPGRFSGRQFSNSRSEMNVSTLELGDSALYLCASSHLVHMFFGPGTRLTVL.

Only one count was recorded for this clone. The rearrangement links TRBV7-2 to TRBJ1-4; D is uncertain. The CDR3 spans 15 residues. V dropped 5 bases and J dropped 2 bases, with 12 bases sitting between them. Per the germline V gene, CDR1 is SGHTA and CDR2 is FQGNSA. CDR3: CASSVTGGTNEKLFF. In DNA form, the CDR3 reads TGTGCCAGCAGCGTCACCGGAGGGACTAATGAAAAACTGTTTTTT. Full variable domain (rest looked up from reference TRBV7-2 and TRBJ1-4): GAGVSQSPSNKVTEKGKDVELRCDPISGHTALYWYRQSLGQGLEFLIYFQGNSAPDKSGLPSDRFSAERTGGSVSTLTIQRTQQEDSAVYLCASSVTGGTNEKLFFGSGTQLSVL.

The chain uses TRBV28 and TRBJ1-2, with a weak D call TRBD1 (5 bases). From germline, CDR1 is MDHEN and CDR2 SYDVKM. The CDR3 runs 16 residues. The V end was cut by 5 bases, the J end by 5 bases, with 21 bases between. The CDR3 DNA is TGTGCCAGCAGTGCCCCCGGAAGGGGCGCAAGTTATGGCTACACCTTC. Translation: CASSAPGRGASYGYTF.

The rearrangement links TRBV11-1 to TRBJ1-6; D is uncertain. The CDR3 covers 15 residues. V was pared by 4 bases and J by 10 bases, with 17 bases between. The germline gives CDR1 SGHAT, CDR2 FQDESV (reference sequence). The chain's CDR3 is CASSSLIQRGSPLHF. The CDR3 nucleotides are TGTGCCAGCAGCTCCCTAATCCAGAGAGGCTCACCCCTCCACTTT.

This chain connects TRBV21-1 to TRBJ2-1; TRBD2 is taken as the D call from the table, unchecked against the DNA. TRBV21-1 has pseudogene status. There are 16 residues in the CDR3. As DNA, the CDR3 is TGTGCCAGCAGCAAAGTGGAGGGGTACTCCTACAATGAGCAGTTCTTC. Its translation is CASSKVEGYSYNEQFF.

CDR3 nucleotides: TGTGCCAGCTCACGAGGCCTAGATACGCAGTATTTT. Encoded protein: CASSRGLDTQYF. The chain recombines TRBV18 with TRBJ2-3; D ambiguous. The germline CDR1 and CDR2 sequences are KGHSH and LQKENI. This CDR3 region has 12 residues. V lost 4 bases, J lost 5 bases, and 7 bases lay in between.

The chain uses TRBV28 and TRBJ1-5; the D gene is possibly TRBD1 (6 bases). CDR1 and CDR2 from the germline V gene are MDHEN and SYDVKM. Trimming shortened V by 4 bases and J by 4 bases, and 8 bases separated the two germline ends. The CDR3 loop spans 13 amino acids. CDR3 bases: TGTGCCAGCAGTTGGGACAAAAATCAGCCCCAGCATTTT. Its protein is CASSWDKNQPQHF.

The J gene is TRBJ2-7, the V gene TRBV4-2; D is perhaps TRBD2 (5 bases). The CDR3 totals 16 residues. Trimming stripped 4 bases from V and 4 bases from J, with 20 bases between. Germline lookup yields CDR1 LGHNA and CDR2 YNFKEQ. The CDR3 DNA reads TGTGCCAGCAGCCTAAACGGCGGGCCGACCCCTTACGAGCAGTACTTC. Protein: CASSLNGGPTPYEQYF.

The CDR3 DNA reads as TGCGCCAGCCGGGGAGGGAGAGAGACCCAGTACTTC. Encoded protein: CASRGGRETQYF. The chain couples TRBV5-1 to TRBJ2-5, with 7 bases fitting TRBD2. Germline loops: CDR1 SGHRS, CDR2 YFSETQ. The CDR3 contains 12 residues. Trimming at V came to 7 bases and at J to 4 bases, leaving 4 bases not matched to a gene.

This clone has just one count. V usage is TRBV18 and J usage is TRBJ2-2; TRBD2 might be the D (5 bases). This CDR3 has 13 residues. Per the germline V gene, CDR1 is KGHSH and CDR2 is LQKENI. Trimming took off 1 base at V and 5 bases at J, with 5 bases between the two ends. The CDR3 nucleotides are TGTGCCAGCTCACCACTAGCGACCGGGGAGCTGTTTTTT. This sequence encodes CASSPLATGELFF.